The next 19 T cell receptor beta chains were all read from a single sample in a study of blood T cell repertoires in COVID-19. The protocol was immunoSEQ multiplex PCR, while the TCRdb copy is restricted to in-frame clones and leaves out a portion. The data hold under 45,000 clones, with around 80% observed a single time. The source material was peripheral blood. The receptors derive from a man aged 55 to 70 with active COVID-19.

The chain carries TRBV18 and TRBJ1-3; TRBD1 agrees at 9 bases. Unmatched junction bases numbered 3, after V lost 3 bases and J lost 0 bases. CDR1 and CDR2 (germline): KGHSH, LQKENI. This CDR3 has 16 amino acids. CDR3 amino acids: CASSPTGGISGNTIYF. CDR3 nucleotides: TGTGCCAGCTCACCGACAGGGGGGATCTCTGGAAACACCATATATTTT.

In nucleotides, the CDR3 is TGTGCCAGCAGCGTAGGGGTAGCGGGGGGATACGAGCAGTACTTC. Translated, it gives CASSVGVAGGYEQYF. This chain links TRBV9 with TRBJ2-7; 10 bases match TRBD2. The V gene's germline CDR1 is SGDLS and CDR2 YYNGEE. The junction had 4 bases not matched to a gene; V was cut back by 0 bases and J by 4 bases. This CDR3 is 15 amino acids long. Drawing the rest from reference TRBV9 and TRBJ2-7, the complete variable domain is DSGVTQTPKHLITATGQRVTLRCSPRSGDLSVYWYQQSLDQGLQFLIQYYNGEERAKGNILERFSAQQFPDLHSELNLSSLELGDSALYFCASSVGVAGGYEQYFGPGTRLTVT.

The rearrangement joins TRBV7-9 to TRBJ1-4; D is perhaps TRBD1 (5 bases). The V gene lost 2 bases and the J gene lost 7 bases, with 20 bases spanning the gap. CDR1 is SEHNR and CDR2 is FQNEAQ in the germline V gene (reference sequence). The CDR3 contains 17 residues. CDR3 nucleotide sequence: TGTGCCAGCAGCTTACTCCCAGGGATTTCTTTGTCTGAAAAACTGTTTTTT. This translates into CASSLLPGISLSEKLFF.

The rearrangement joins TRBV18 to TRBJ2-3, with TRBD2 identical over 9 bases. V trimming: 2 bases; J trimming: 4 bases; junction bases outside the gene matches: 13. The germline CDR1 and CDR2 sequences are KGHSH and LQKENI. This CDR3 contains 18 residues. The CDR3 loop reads CASSPRRTREGVPDTQYF. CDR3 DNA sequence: TGTGCCAGCTCACCAAGGCGTACGCGGGAGGGTGTCCCAGATACGCAGTATTTT.

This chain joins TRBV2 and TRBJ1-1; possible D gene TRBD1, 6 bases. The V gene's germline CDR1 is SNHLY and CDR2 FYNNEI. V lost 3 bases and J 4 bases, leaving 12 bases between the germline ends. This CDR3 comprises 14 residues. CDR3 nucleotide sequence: TGTGCCAGCAGTGATTTCGGCAGGGGCACTGAAGCTTTCTTT. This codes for CASSDFGRGTEAFF.

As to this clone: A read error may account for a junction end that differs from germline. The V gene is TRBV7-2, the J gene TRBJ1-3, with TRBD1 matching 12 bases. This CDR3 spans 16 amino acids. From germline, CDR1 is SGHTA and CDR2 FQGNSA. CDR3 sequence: CASSSQGRPGQGAVHF. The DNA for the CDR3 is TGTGCCAGCAGCTCCCAAGGGCGACCGGGACAGGGGGCAGTACATTTT.

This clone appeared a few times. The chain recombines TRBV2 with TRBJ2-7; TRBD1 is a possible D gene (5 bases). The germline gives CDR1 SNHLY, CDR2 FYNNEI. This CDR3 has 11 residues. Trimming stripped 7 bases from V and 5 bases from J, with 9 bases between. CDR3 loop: CASTRENEQYF. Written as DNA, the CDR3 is TGTGCCAGCACCAGGGAAAACGAGCAGTACTTC.

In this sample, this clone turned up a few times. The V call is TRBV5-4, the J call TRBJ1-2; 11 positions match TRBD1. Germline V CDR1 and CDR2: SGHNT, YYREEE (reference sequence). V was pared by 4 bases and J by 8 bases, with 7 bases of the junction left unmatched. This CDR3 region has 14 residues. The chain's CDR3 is CASSGQGALRGYTF. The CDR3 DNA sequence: TGTGCCAGCAGCGGACAGGGGGCCCTGAGGGGCTACACCTTC.

The CDR3 coding sequence is TGTGCCAGCAGCCACACTAGCGGGGGGACCCACGAGCAGTACTTC. As protein: CASSHTSGGTHEQYF. The gene calls are TRBV3-1 (or the pseudogene TRBV3-2) and TRBJ2-7; 12 nucleotides align to TRBD2. The trim removed 3 bases at V and 5 bases at J, leaving 5 bases unmatched. This CDR3 contains 15 residues. In germline, CDR1 is LGHDT, CDR2 YNNKEL (reference sequence).

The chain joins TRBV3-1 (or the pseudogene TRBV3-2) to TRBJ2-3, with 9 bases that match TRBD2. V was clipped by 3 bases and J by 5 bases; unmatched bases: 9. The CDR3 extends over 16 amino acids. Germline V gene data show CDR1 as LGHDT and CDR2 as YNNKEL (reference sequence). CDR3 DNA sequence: TGTGCCAGCAGCCAGCTAAGCGGGGGGATCGGAGATACGCAGTATTTT. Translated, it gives CASSQLSGGIGDTQYF.

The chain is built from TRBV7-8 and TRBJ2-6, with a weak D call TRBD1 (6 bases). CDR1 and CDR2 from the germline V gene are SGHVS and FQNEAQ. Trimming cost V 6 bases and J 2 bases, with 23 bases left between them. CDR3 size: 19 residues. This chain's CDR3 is CASRPGRQVFLTGANVLTF. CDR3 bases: TGTGCCAGCAGGCCCGGCCGACAGGTTTTTCTCACTGGGGCCAACGTCCTGACTTTC.

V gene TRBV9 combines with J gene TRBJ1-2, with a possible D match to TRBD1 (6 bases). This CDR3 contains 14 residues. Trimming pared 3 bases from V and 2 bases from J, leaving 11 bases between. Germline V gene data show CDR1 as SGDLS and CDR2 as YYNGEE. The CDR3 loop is CASSAGGGNYGYTF. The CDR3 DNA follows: TGTGCCAGCAGCGCTGGGGGGGGCAACTATGGCTACACCTTC.

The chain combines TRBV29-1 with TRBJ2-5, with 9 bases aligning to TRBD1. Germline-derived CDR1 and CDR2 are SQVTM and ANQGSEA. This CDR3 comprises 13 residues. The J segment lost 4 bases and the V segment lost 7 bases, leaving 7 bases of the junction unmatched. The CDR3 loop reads CSAPTGGGETQYF. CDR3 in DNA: TGCAGCGCTCCGACAGGGGGAGGAGAGACCCAGTACTTC. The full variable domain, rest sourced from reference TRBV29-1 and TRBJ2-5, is SAVISQKPSRDICQRGTSLTIQCQVDSQVTMMFWYRQQPGQSLTLIATANQGSEATYESGFVIDKFPISRPNLTFSTLTVSNMSPEDSSIYLCSAPTGGGETQYFGPGTRLLVL.

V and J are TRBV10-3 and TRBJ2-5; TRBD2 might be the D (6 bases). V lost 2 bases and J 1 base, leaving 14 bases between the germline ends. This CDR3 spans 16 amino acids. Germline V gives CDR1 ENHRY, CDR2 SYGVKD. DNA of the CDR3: TGTGCCATCAGTGAGCCCCCCGGGAGTCGCCAAGAGACCCAGTACTTC. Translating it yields CAISEPPGSRQETQYF.

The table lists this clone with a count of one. The DNA of the CDR3 is TGCGCCAGCAGCTTGGGGCAGGATTCACCCCTCCACTTT. Amino acid sequence: CASSLGQDSPLHF. The chain has TRBV5-1 and TRBJ1-6; no reliable D call. V dropped 0 bases and J dropped 8 bases, with 6 bases sitting between them. The CDR3 is 13 residues long. Germline V gene data show CDR1 as SGHRS and CDR2 as YFSETQ.

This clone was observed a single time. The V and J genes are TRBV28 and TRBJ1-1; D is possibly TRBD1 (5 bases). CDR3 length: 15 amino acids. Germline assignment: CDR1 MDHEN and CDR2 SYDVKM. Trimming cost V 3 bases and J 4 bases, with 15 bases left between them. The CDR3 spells CASSFRGGKSTEAFF. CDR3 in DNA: TGTGCCAGCAGTTTCCGCGGGGGGAAGTCCACTGAAGCTTTCTTT.

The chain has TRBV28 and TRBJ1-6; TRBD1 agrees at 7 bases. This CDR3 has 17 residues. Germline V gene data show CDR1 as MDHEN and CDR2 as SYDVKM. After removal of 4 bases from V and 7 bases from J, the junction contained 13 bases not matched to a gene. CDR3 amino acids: CASSSLKTGPENSPLHF. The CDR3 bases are TGTGCCAGCAGTTCCCTGAAGACAGGGCCGGAGAATTCACCCCTCCACTTT.

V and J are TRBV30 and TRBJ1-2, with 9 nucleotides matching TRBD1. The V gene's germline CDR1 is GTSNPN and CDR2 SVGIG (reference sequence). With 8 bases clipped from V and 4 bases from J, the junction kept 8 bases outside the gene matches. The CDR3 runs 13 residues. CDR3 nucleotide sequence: TGTGCCCGCGGGACAGGGAATTTCTATGGCTACACCTTC. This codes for CARGTGNFYGYTF.

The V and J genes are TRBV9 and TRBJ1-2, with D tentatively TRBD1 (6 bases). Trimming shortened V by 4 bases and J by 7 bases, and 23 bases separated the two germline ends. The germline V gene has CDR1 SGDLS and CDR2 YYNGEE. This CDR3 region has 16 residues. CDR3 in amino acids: CASSTALPSGEGGYTF. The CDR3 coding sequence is TGTGCCAGCAGCACCGCCCTACCCTCAGGGGAAGGTGGCTACACCTTC. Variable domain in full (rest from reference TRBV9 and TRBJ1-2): DSGVTQTPKHLITATGQRVTLRCSPRSGDLSVYWYQQSLDQGLQFLIQYYNGEERAKGNILERFSAQQFPDLHSELNLSSLELGDSALYFCASSTALPSGEGGYTFGSGTRLTVV.